These 21 T cell receptor beta chains were all obtained from the same sample, sequenced in a study of cytomegalovirus exposure and HLA in healthy donors. PCR involved 60 Vbeta and 13 Jbeta primers. TCRdb's copy holds only in-frame clones and misses some; the assay was immunoSEQ multiplex PCR. The listing contains some 80,000 clones. Sequences were obtained from PBMCs. These TCRs come from a woman in her twenties or thirties in good health and CMV-seronegative.

The gene calls are TRBV7-9 and TRBJ1-1; D perhaps matches TRBD1 (5 bases). V lost 3 bases to trimming and J lost 2 bases, with 13 bases between them. This CDR3 region has 15 residues. Germline V gene sequence: CDR1 SEHNR, CDR2 FQNEAQ (reference sequence). The CDR3 loop is CASSFRDGTNTEAFF. CDR3 nucleotides: TGTGCCAGCAGCTTTCGGGACGGGACTAACACTGAAGCTTTCTTT.

This chain links TRBV18 with TRBJ2-7, with 7 bases identical to TRBD2. The CDR3 is made up of 13 amino acids. The junction had 5 bases not matched to a gene; V was cut back by 2 bases and J by 7 bases. Germline CDR1 and CDR2: KGHSH and LQKENI. The CDR3 DNA follows: TGTGCCAGCTCACCAGGGAGGGACCAAGAGCAGTACTTC. Translation: CASSPGRDQEQYF. The entire variable domain, with the rest obtained from reference TRBV18 and TRBJ2-7, is as follows: NAGVMQNPRHLVRRRGQEARLRCSPMKGHSHVYWYRQLPEEGLKFMVYLQKENIIDESGMPKERFSAEFPKEGPSILRIQQVVRGDSAAYFCASSPGRDQEQYFGPGTRLTVT.

This chain uses TRBV4-1 with TRBJ1-1; D remains ambiguous. V lost 3 bases to trimming and J lost 0 bases, with 8 bases between them. The length of the CDR3 is 14 residues. Per the germline V gene, CDR1 is MGHRA and CDR2 is YSYEKL. The CDR3, as DNA: TGCGCCAGCAGCCATCCCAGGATGAACACTGAAGCTTTCTTT. Protein sequence: CASSHPRMNTEAFF.

The rearrangement joins TRBV30 to TRBJ2-1; 7 bases map to TRBD2. This CDR3 is built from 15 residues. Germline assignment: CDR1 GTSNPN and CDR2 SVGIG (reference sequence). Unmatched junction bases numbered 3, after V lost 1 base and J lost 0 bases. The CDR3 bases are TGTGCCTGGAGTGGGGGACTACCCTCCTACAATGAGCAGTTCTTC. It encodes CAWSGGLPSYNEQFF.

V usage is TRBV7-9 and J usage is TRBJ1-3; D call uncertain. Germline V gene lookup returns CDR1 SEHNR and CDR2 FQNEAQ (reference sequence). This CDR3 has 12 amino acids. The V and J ends lost 1 base and 10 bases respectively, with 8 bases between them. Here the CDR3 DNA reads TGTGCCAGCAGCTTAGAAAGGGAGACCATATATTTT. Protein sequence: CASSLERETIYF.

The V and J genes are TRBV4-1 and TRBJ2-1; maybe TRBD2 (6 bases). V lost 5 bases and J 8 bases, leaving 13 bases between the germline ends. This CDR3 has 13 amino acids. Germline CDR1 is MGHRA and CDR2 is YSYEKL. The CDR3: CASSFRREDEQFF. Here the CDR3 DNA reads TGCGCCAGCAGCTTCCGAAGGGAGGATGAGCAGTTCTTC.

Remarks on this clone: Other DNA sequences in the sample encode the same CDR3. The J gene is TRBJ1-1, the V gene TRBV27; D perhaps matches TRBD1 (6 bases). This CDR3 is 13 amino acids long. V dropped 4 bases and J dropped 2 bases, with 8 bases sitting between them. In germline, CDR1 is MNHEY, CDR2 SMNVEV (reference sequence). The CDR3 region is CASSSRGNTEAFF. The CDR3 bases are TGTGCCAGCAGTTCCAGGGGCAACACTGAAGCTTTCTTT.

This rearrangement joins TRBV5-6 to TRBJ2-5; 9 positions match TRBD1. This CDR3 contains 15 residues. J gave up 2 bases and V 0 bases, and 2 bases lay outside the gene matches. Germline-derived CDR1 and CDR2 are SGHDT and YYEEEE. The CDR3 protein is CASSLGDRAQETQYF. DNA of the CDR3: TGTGCCAGCAGCTTGGGGGACAGGGCACAAGAGACCCAGTACTTC.

The chain carries TRBV5-1 and TRBJ1-6, with D unresolved. The CDR3 is made up of 15 amino acids. V dropped 0 bases and J dropped 7 bases, with 11 bases sitting between them. CDR1 is SGHRS, CDR2 YFSETQ, per germline. The CDR3 is CASSLERGRNSPLHF. As DNA, the CDR3 is TGCGCCAGCAGCTTGGAGCGAGGCCGGAATTCACCCCTCCACTTT.

The V and J genes are TRBV7-9 and TRBJ1-3; maybe TRBD1 (6 bases). Trimming left V 5 bases short and J 8 bases short, with 16 bases between. Germline lookup yields CDR1 SEHNR and CDR2 FQNEAQ (reference sequence). The CDR3 length is 14 residues. The CDR3 region has the DNA TGTGCCAGCAGCCGGACAGACGAAACGGACACCATATATTTT. Protein product: CASSRTDETDTIYF.

The chain uses TRBV1 and TRBJ2-1; the D call of TRBD2 is as the table states it, not checked on the DNA. TRBV1 is assigned pseudogene status. The CDR3 runs 13 residues. CDR3 nucleotides: TGCACCAGCAGCCAAGAGAGATTTGATGAGCAGTTCTTC. Translation: CTSSQERFDEQFF.

The rearrangement uses TRBV30 and TRBJ2-7; TRBD2 agrees at 10 bases. The J segment lost 3 bases and the V segment lost 7 bases, leaving 9 bases of the junction unmatched. The germline CDR1 and CDR2 sequences are GTSNPN and SVGIG (reference sequence). This CDR3 is 14 amino acids long. Here the CDR3 DNA reads TGTGCCTCGACAAAAGCGGGAGGGAGCTACGAGCAGTACTTC. This sequence encodes CASTKAGGSYEQYF.

V gene TRBV2 combines with J gene TRBJ2-2; D is ambiguous. This CDR3 spans 11 amino acids. Trimming removed 10 bases at V and 3 bases at J, with 6 bases between. Germline CDR1 reads SNHLY; CDR2 reads FYNNEI. The CDR3 protein is CATQYTGELFF. As DNA, the CDR3 is TGTGCCACCCAATACACCGGGGAGCTGTTTTTT.

J is TRBJ1-4 and V is TRBV7-9; D is possibly TRBD1 (6 bases). CDR1 SEHNR and CDR2 FQNEAQ come from the germline V gene (reference sequence). This CDR3 spans 14 amino acids. V was clipped by 6 bases and J by 4 bases, with 12 bases between them. The CDR3 DNA follows: TGTGCCAGCAGTTTCGGACAGTTTAATGAAAAACTGTTTTTT. Its translation: CASSFGQFNEKLFF.

The chain recombines TRBV7-2 with TRBJ2-7, with no clear D. CDR1 is SGHTA, CDR2 FQGNSA, per germline. The ends were cut back, 1 base at V and 4 bases at J, with 8 bases in the middle. CDR3 length: 13 residues. This CDR3 is CASSLEVGYEQYF. CDR3 bases: TGTGCCAGCAGCTTAGAGGTCGGGTACGAGCAGTACTTC.

This chain connects TRBV12-5 to TRBJ2-1, with TRBD2 matching over 8 bases. The CDR3 runs to 12 residues. Trimming took 6 bases from V and 9 from J; bases not matched to a gene: 4. Germline loops: CDR1 LGHNT, CDR2 FRNRAP. The CDR3 coding sequence is TGTGCTAGTGGCTGGACTAGCAGTGAGCAGTTCTTC. This translates into CASGWTSSEQFF.

The chain carries TRBV6-1 and TRBJ1-2, with 7 bases fitting TRBD1. Unmatched junction bases numbered 5, after V lost 3 bases and J lost 4 bases. Germline V gene sequence: CDR1 MNHNS, CDR2 SASEGT. This CDR3 has 14 residues. The CDR3 region is CASSERQGGYGYTF. The DNA for the CDR3 is TGTGCCAGCAGTGAGAGACAGGGCGGCTATGGCTACACCTTC.

This rearrangement joins TRBV15 to TRBJ1-2, with D perhaps TRBD1 (6 bases). This CDR3 has 14 residues. Germline V gene sequence: CDR1 LNHNV, CDR2 YYDKDF (reference sequence). V was pared by 5 bases and J by 2 bases, with 12 bases between. Written as DNA, the CDR3 is TGTGCCACCAGCTCAAGGACAGTGAACTATGGCTACACCTTC. Protein product: CATSSRTVNYGYTF.

V and J are TRBV6-5 and TRBJ2-7, with TRBD1 identical over 7 bases. There are 13 residues in the CDR3. V trimming: 6 bases; J trimming: 5 bases; junction bases outside the gene matches: 7. CDR1 is MNHEY, CDR2 SVGAGI, per germline. CDR3 sequence (DNA): TGTGCCAGCAGATCGGACAGGATCCACGAGCAGTACTTC. It is translated as CASRSDRIHEQYF.

As for this clone: A junction end diverges from the germline sequence, so it may reflect a read error. The chain carries TRBV9 and TRBJ2-5; 13 bases are shared with TRBD2. CDR1 is SGDLS, CDR2 YYNGEE, per germline. The CDR3 is made up of 15 amino acids. The CDR3 spells CASSTGTSGKENQYF. CDR3 DNA: TGTGCCAGCAGCACTGGGACTAGCGGGAAAGAGAACCAGTACTTC.

The CDR3 coding sequence is TGTGCCTGGAGTGTAACAACAGCAAGCGAGCAGTACTTC. The encoded protein is CAWSVTTASEQYF. This chain joins TRBV30 and TRBJ2-7, with D uncertain. V was trimmed by 0 bases and J by 6 bases, leaving 12 bases between them. Germline V CDR1 and CDR2: GTSNPN, SVGIG (reference sequence). The length of the CDR3 is 13 residues.